A single sample is the source of the 16 T cell receptor beta chains below, sequenced in a study of T cell clones after liver transplantation. Using immunoSEQ multiplex PCR, the repertoire was profiled, and TCRdb retains in-frame clones only, with some absent. The repertoire includes tens of thousands of clones, 85% to 95% of them detected once, and 25% sits in the top ten. The sample here was CD8+ T cells from blood, taken about 25 months after liver transplant. Receptor source: a human patient who received a liver transplant. Some T cells may trace back to the graft donor.

This chain uses TRBV4-3 with TRBJ2-7; 9 bases are a match to TRBD1. Germline CDR1 and CDR2: LGHNA and YSLEER. CDR3 length: 16 amino acids. The V gene end was trimmed by 1 base and the J gene end by 0 bases; junction bases not matched to a gene: 4. CDR3: CASSQGDRASSYEQYF. DNA of the CDR3: TGCGCCAGCAGCCAAGGGGACAGGGCTAGCTCCTACGAGCAGTACTTC.

This chain joins TRBV9 and TRBJ2-2; D is unresolved. Looked up from germline, CDR1 is SGDLS and CDR2 is YYNGEE. Trimming shortened V by 2 bases and J by 0 bases, and 8 bases separated the two germline ends. The CDR3 length is 15 residues. CDR3 nucleotides: TGTGCCAGCAGCGTCACGGGTACGAACACCGGGGAGCTGTTTTTT. It codes for CASSVTGTNTGELFF.

The chain couples TRBV11-2 to TRBJ2-3; TRBD1 or TRBD2 may be the D gene (5 bases each). The CDR3 length is 16 residues. Germline loops: CDR1 SGHAT, CDR2 FQNNGV. V lost 0 bases and J 2 bases, leaving 12 bases between the germline ends. The CDR3 DNA follows: TGTGCCAGCAGCTTAGATTGGGGGACCCACACAGATACGCAGTATTTT. Protein sequence: CASSLDWGTHTDTQYF.

CDR3: CASSYGQGAYEQYF. In DNA, the CDR3 is TGCGCCAGCAGCTACGGACAGGGGGCCTACGAGCAGTACTTC. V is TRBV4-1 and J is TRBJ2-7; 10 bases match TRBD1. This CDR3 contains 14 residues. V lost 5 bases, J lost 2 bases, and 3 bases stayed unmatched. Germline V gene lookup returns CDR1 MGHRA and CDR2 YSYEKL.

In its sample, this clone was seen once. V and J are TRBV27 and TRBJ2-3; 8 nucleotides agree with TRBD1. With V trimmed by 6 bases and J by 6 bases, 11 bases remained unmatched. This CDR3 is built from 15 residues. The germline V gene encodes CDR1 MNHEY and CDR2 SMNVEV (reference sequence). CDR3 protein: CASSPVAGGSDTQYF. In DNA, the CDR3 is TGTGCCAGCAGCCCCGTCGCAGGGGGCTCGGATACGCAGTATTTT.

The V and J genes are TRBV7-9 and TRBJ1-6, with D uncertain. The V gene's germline CDR1 is SEHNR and CDR2 FQNEAQ (reference sequence). The CDR3 is 15 amino acids. V was clipped by 5 bases and J by 7 bases, with 15 bases between them. CDR3 loop: CASSAQSPRNSPLHF. The CDR3 nucleotides read TGTGCCAGCAGCGCCCAGTCCCCCAGGAATTCACCCCTCCACTTT.

The chain employs TRBV11-3 and TRBJ2-1; D is possibly TRBD2 (6 bases). Deletions cut 5 bases from V and 6 bases from J, with 29 bases between. The germline gives CDR1 SGHNT, CDR2 YENEEA. The CDR3 extends over 19 amino acids. The CDR3 DNA sequence: TGTGCCAGCAGCACACGGACCGGGGTGGGAGGAACTCCTCGCAATGAGCAGTTCTTC. Its protein is CASSTRTGVGGTPRNEQFF.

The V call is TRBV27, the J call TRBJ2-1, with TRBD2 as a possible D gene (5 bases). V was pared by 5 bases and J by 4 bases, with 15 bases between. The CDR3 is 15 amino acids. CDR1 MNHEY and CDR2 SMNVEV come from the germline V gene (reference sequence). The CDR3 sequence: CASSPPSGPYNEQFF. The CDR3 region has the DNA TGTGCCAGCAGTCCCCCCAGCGGTCCTTACAATGAGCAGTTCTTC.

The rearrangement links TRBV7-9 to TRBJ2-1, with 9 bases identical to TRBD1. The J segment lost 8 bases and the V segment lost 5 bases, leaving 7 bases of the junction unmatched. Germline-derived CDR1 and CDR2 are SEHNR and FQNEAQ (reference sequence). The CDR3 is 14 residues long. The chain's CDR3 is CASSPGQGQDEQFF. CDR3 bases: TGTGCCAGCAGCCCGGGACAGGGTCAGGATGAGCAGTTCTTC.

This clone was detected a few times. CDR3 residues: CASSLGSDNTGELFF. The CDR3 bases are TGTGCCAGCAGTTTAGGGTCAGATAACACCGGGGAGCTGTTTTTT. The chain employs TRBV28 and TRBJ2-2; D is unclear. The CDR3 is 15 amino acids. The germline V gene has CDR1 MDHEN and CDR2 SYDVKM. Trimming cost V 2 bases and J 2 bases, with 9 bases left between them.

V usage is TRBV6-6 and J usage is TRBJ1-3; D uncertain. The CDR3 loop spans 15 amino acids. V lost 0 bases to trimming and J lost 4 bases, with 10 bases between them. CDR1 MNHNY and CDR2 SVGAGI come from the germline V gene (reference sequence). CDR3 protein: CASSYSTPRGNTIYF. The DNA of the CDR3 is TGTGCCAGCAGTTACTCCACCCCACGCGGAAACACCATATATTTT.

The chain links TRBV27 to TRBJ2-1; D gene unclear. V was cut by 5 bases and J by 6 bases, with 8 bases left in between. This CDR3 spans 12 amino acids. The V gene's germline CDR1 is MNHEY and CDR2 SMNVEV (reference sequence). Written as DNA, the CDR3 is TGTGCCAGCAGTCCTAACTTCAATGAGCAGTTCTTC. As protein: CASSPNFNEQFF.

A single count supports this clone. J is TRBJ2-5 and V is TRBV12-5; no firm D call. The CDR3 loop spans 12 amino acids. The ends were cut back, 3 bases at V and 0 bases at J, with 2 bases in the middle. Germline lookup yields CDR1 LGHNT and CDR2 FRNRAP. CDR3 bases: TGTGCTAGTGGTTTTAACCAAGAGACCCAGTACTTC. This translates into CASGFNQETQYF.

The rearrangement joins TRBV7-2 to TRBJ1-2; no definite D call. The CDR3 loop spans 17 amino acids. From germline, CDR1 is SGHTA and CDR2 FQGNSA. Between the trimmed V and J ends, which lost 2 bases and 2 bases, there was a span of 18 bases. The CDR3 DNA sequence: TGTGCCAGCAGCTTAAGGCACAGTGTTCCGGGCAACTATGGCTACACCTTC. It codes for CASSLRHSVPGNYGYTF.

This rearrangement joins TRBV27 to TRBJ2-2; 12 nucleotides line up with TRBD2. The V segment lost 9 bases and the J segment 6 bases; nucleotides outside the gene matches: 2. The CDR3 covers 13 residues. The germline V gene has CDR1 MNHEY and CDR2 SMNVEV (reference sequence). The CDR3 spells CASGLAGPGELFF. DNA of the CDR3: TGTGCCAGTGGACTAGCGGGACCCGGGGAGCTGTTTTTT.

The chain uses TRBV29-1 and TRBJ2-7; D remains unclear. The CDR3 has 12 residues. CDR1 SQVTM and CDR2 ANQGSEA come from the germline V gene. V lost 5 bases to trimming and J lost 2 bases, with 10 bases between them. The CDR3 DNA reads TGCAGCGTTTTGTCAAATACCTACGAGCAGTACTTC. As protein: CSVLSNTYEQYF.